This T cell receptor (beta chain) was captured in a study of cytomegalovirus exposure and HLA in healthy donors. Both 60 Vbeta primers and 13 Jbeta primers went into the PCR. The assay was immunoSEQ multiplex PCR, and TCRdb's table has in-frame clones only and misses some. This sample carries roughly 120,000 clones, 75% to 85% of them seen once, and the ten largest clones take over 2.5%. The CDR3 is made up of 12 amino acids. Between the trimmed V and J ends, which lost 2 bases and 6 bases, there was a span of 6 bases. Germline assignment: CDR1 SGHNT and CDR2 YYREEE (reference sequence). This clone was recorded only once.

Sequenced input: PBMCs. This sequence joins TRBV5-4 and TRBJ2-1, with D uncertain. The receptor was derived from a male donor in good health and CMV-seronegative. The CDR3 nucleotides are TGTGCCAGCAGCTTTGGTAGCAATGAGCAGTTCTTC. This encodes CASSFGSNEQFF. Full variable domain (missing parts from reference TRBV5-4 and TRBJ2-1): ETGVTQSPTHLIKTRGQQVTLRCSSQSGHNTVSWYQQALGQGPQFIFQYYREEENGRGNFPPRFSGLQFPNYSSELNVNALELDDSALYLCASSFGSNEQFFGPGTRLTVL.